The 8 T cell receptor beta chains below all came from one sample that was sequenced in a study of blood T cell repertoires in COVID-19. The assay was immunoSEQ multiplex PCR, and TCRdb's table has in-frame clones only and misses some. The sample has some 220,000 clones; about 87% are singletons. Sequenced sample: PBMCs or T cells enriched from blood (not recorded which). The receptors derive from a woman in her 30s who had recovered from COVID-19.

This sequence joins TRBV3-1 (or the pseudogene TRBV3-2) and TRBJ2-6, with TRBD1 matching 8 bases. CDR3 length equals 21 residues. The germline CDR1 and CDR2 sequences are LGHDT and YNNKEL (reference sequence). With 0 bases clipped from V and 0 bases from J, the junction kept 13 bases outside the gene matches. DNA for the CDR3: TGTGCCAGCAGCCAAGATCCTTGGACAGGGTACCCCGACTCTGGGGCCAACGTCCTGACTTTC. It yields the protein CASSQDPWTGYPDSGANVLTF.

The J gene is TRBJ2-7, the V gene TRBV5-4; D call uncertain. The CDR3 length is 11 residues. CDR1 and CDR2 from the germline V gene are SGHNT and YYREEE (reference sequence). Trimming shortened V by 2 bases and J by 6 bases, and 6 bases separated the two germline ends. CDR3 loop: CASSFHGEQYF. For the CDR3, the DNA is TGTGCCAGCAGCTTCCACGGCGAGCAGTACTTC. The whole variable domain, filled in from reference TRBV5-4 and TRBJ2-7, reads ETGVTQSPTHLIKTRGQQVTLRCSSQSGHNTVSWYQQALGQGPQFIFQYYREEENGRGNFPPRFSGLQFPNYSSELNVNALELDDSALYLCASSFHGEQYFGPGTRLTVT.

This rearrangement joins TRBV27 to TRBJ1-4; TRBD1 matches at 8 bases. Germline V gives CDR1 MNHEY, CDR2 SMNVEV (reference sequence). V lost 5 bases to trimming and J lost 4 bases; unmatched junction nucleotides: 3. The CDR3 has 14 amino acids. This CDR3 is CASSRQGLNEKLFF. CDR3 DNA sequence: TGTGCCAGCAGTCGACAGGGGCTTAATGAAAAACTGTTTTTT.

The genes are TRBV4-3 and TRBJ1-3; possibly TRBD1 for D (6 bases). This CDR3 comprises 17 residues. V gave up 4 bases and J gave up 2 bases, with 18 bases separating them. CDR1 and CDR2 (germline): LGHNA, YSLEER. In nucleotides, the CDR3 is TGCGCCAGCAGCCTTAAGCCGACAGGAACTGCTGGAAACACCATATATTTT. This sequence encodes CASSLKPTGTAGNTIYF.

V usage is TRBV9 and J usage is TRBJ2-7, with 8 bases lining up with TRBD2. The junction had 9 bases not matched to a gene; V was cut back by 4 bases and J by 3 bases. The CDR3 covers 15 residues. In germline, CDR1 is SGDLS, CDR2 YYNGEE. The CDR3 nucleotides are TGTGCCAGCAGCATCTCGGGGGGGCCTAACTACGAGCAGTACTTC. Translating it yields CASSISGGPNYEQYF.

This sequence joins TRBV6-5 and TRBJ1-5; D gene uncertain. V was shortened by 4 bases and J by 5 bases, with 9 bases between the two germline ends. Per the germline V gene, CDR1 is MNHEY and CDR2 is SVGAGI. The CDR3 contains 13 residues. CDR3 sequence reads: CASSLVTYQPQHF. In DNA form, the CDR3 reads TGTGCCAGCAGTTTAGTAACTTATCAGCCCCAGCATTTT.

The chain recombines TRBV5-5 with TRBJ2-2; a weak D match, TRBD1 (5 bases). Deletions cut 4 bases from V and 4 bases from J, with 14 bases between. Germline values: CDR1 SGHKS, CDR2 YYEKEE (reference sequence). The CDR3 spans 15 residues. For the CDR3, the DNA is TGTGCCAGCAGCGCTTCTCAGGGTTTCACCGGGGAGCTGTTTTTT. Translating gives CASSASQGFTGELFF. The full variable domain, rest sourced from reference TRBV5-5 and TRBJ2-2, is DAGVTQSPTHLIKTRGQQVTLRCSPISGHKSVSWYQQVLGQGPQFIFQYYEKEERGRGNFPDRFSARQFPNYSSELNVNALLLGDSALYLCASSASQGFTGELFFGEGSRLTVL.

This chain links TRBV9 with TRBJ2-5; D not resolved. The CDR3 totals 11 residues. The germline V and J ends were trimmed by 3 bases and 3 bases, with 3 bases remaining between them. Germline V gene data show CDR1 as SGDLS and CDR2 as YYNGEE. CDR3 coding DNA: TGTGCCAGCAGCGCAGAAGAGACCCAGTACTTC. This encodes CASSAEETQYF.